These 17 T cell receptor beta chains were sequenced from one sample in a study of blood T cell repertoires in COVID-19. Using immunoSEQ multiplex PCR, the repertoire was profiled, and TCRdb retains in-frame clones only, with some absent. The data contain approximately 220,000 clones, 80% to 90% of them singletons. The sequencing input was peripheral blood. These receptors were obtained from a man aged 60 to 75 who had recovered from COVID-19.

The J gene is TRBJ2-5, the V gene TRBV7-9, with a weak D call TRBD1 (6 bases). Trimming removed 5 bases at V and 0 bases at J, with 10 bases between. CDR1 and CDR2 (germline): SEHNR, FQNEAQ (reference sequence). This CDR3 region has 14 residues. The DNA for the CDR3 is TGTGCCAGCAGCGATGGACAGTACCAAGAGACCCAGTACTTC. This encodes CASSDGQYQETQYF.

V gene TRBV18 combines with J gene TRBJ1-5; D possibly corresponds to TRBD1 (5 bases). Deletions cut 2 bases from V and 1 base from J, with 12 bases between. The CDR3 spans 16 residues. In germline, CDR1 is KGHSH, CDR2 LQKENI. This CDR3 reads CASSPTGGVSNQPQHF. DNA of the CDR3: TGTGCCAGCTCACCAACAGGCGGGGTAAGCAATCAGCCCCAGCATTTT. Full variable domain (remainder filled in from reference TRBV18 and TRBJ1-5): NAGVMQNPRHLVRRRGQEARLRCSPMKGHSHVYWYRQLPEEGLKFMVYLQKENIIDESGMPKERFSAEFPKEGPSILRIQQVVRGDSAAYFCASSPTGGVSNQPQHFGDGTRLSIL.

The chain couples TRBV7-9 to TRBJ1-2; D not certain. The CDR3 covers 10 residues. The germline V gene encodes CDR1 SEHNR and CDR2 FQNEAQ (reference sequence). V lost 4 bases to trimming and J lost 8 bases, with 5 bases between them. CDR3 in amino acids: CASSSLGYTF. CDR3 nucleotides: TGTGCCAGCAGCTCCCTGGGCTACACCTTC. Drawing the rest from reference TRBV7-9 and TRBJ1-2, the complete variable domain is DTGVSQNPRHKITKRGQNVTFRCDPISEHNRLYWYRQTLGQGPEFLTYFQNEAQLEKSRLLSDRFSAERPKGSFSTLEIQRTEQGDSAMYLCASSSLGYTFGSGTRLTVV.

The V call is TRBV3-1 (or the pseudogene TRBV3-2), the J call TRBJ1-6, with 7 bases lining up with TRBD1. The V gene end was trimmed by 1 base and the J gene end by 1 base; junction bases not matched to a gene: 4. This CDR3 comprises 17 residues. From germline, CDR1 is LGHDT and CDR2 YNNKEL (reference sequence). The CDR3 nucleotides read TGTGCCAGCAGCCAAGGGCCAGGGGGGTCCTATAATTCACCCCTCCACTTT. It encodes CASSQGPGGSYNSPLHF.

The chain has TRBV24-1 and TRBJ2-1; TRBD2 matches 8 bases. The CDR3 runs to 17 residues. Unmatched junction bases numbered 17, after V lost 6 bases and J lost 8 bases. Germline assignment: CDR1 KGHDR and CDR2 SFDVKD. The CDR3 DNA is TGTGCCACCAGTCCTCCCCCCCGGGGACTAGGCCTCGATGAGCAGTTCTTC. Its translation: CATSPPPRGLGLDEQFF.

The chain uses TRBV5-1 and TRBJ2-5; the D gene is possibly TRBD2 (6 bases). Trimming cost V 3 bases and J 1 base, with 10 bases left between them. Germline CDR1 reads SGHRS; CDR2 reads YFSETQ. The CDR3 length is 14 residues. The CDR3, as DNA: TGCGCCAGCAGCTCCGGACTAAGCCAAGAGACCCAGTACTTC. Amino acids: CASSSGLSQETQYF. Using reference TRBV5-1 and TRBJ2-5 for the parts outside the CDR3, the full variable domain is KAGVTQTPRYLIKTRGQQVTLSCSPISGHRSVSWYQQTPGQGLQFLFEYFSETQRNKGNFPGRFSGRQFSNSRSEMNVSTLELGDSALYLCASSSGLSQETQYFGPGTRLLVL.

In its sample, this clone was seen once. The chain carries TRBV3-1 (or the pseudogene TRBV3-2) and TRBJ2-4, with D maybe TRBD2 (6 bases). The CDR3 is made up of 18 amino acids. CDR1 and CDR2 (germline): LGHDT, YNNKEL (reference sequence). V was pared by 0 bases and J by 4 bases, with 19 bases between. The CDR3 spells CASSQDRGRTRDKNIQYF. In nucleotides, the CDR3 is TGTGCCAGCAGCCAAGATAGAGGGAGGACACGTGATAAAAACATTCAGTACTTC.

A few counts support this clone. V usage is TRBV7-2 and J usage is TRBJ2-7; possibly TRBD1 for D (6 bases). This CDR3 spans 14 amino acids. Germline V gene lookup returns CDR1 SGHTA and CDR2 FQGNSA. V lost 5 bases, J lost 5 bases, and 16 bases lay in between. The DNA for the CDR3 is TGTGCCAGCAGCCAGGGGCAGGGATGGGACGAGCAGTACTTC. Protein sequence: CASSQGQGWDEQYF.

The chain uses TRBV6-6 and TRBJ1-1, with D tentatively TRBD1 (5 bases). The CDR3 has 14 residues. Trimming took 5 bases from V and 1 from J, leaving 11 bases between them. Germline CDR1 is MNHNY and CDR2 is SVGAGI (reference sequence). The CDR3 loop reads CASSHTGANTEAFF. CDR3 sequence (DNA): TGTGCCAGCAGTCATACAGGTGCGAACACTGAAGCTTTCTTT.

The chain couples TRBV7-3 to TRBJ2-2; 8 bases fit TRBD1. The trim removed 5 bases at V and 3 bases at J, leaving 2 bases unmatched. The germline V gene encodes CDR1 SGHTA and CDR2 FQGTGA. The CDR3 sequence is 14 residues long. The CDR3, as DNA: TGTGCCAGCAGCCCGACAGGGGACACCGGGGAGCTGTTTTTT. Encoded protein: CASSPTGDTGELFF.

The J gene is TRBJ1-1, the V gene TRBV7-6, with 9 nucleotides matching TRBD1. V shed 3 bases and J 2 bases; nucleotides not matched to a gene: 1. Germline V gene lookup returns CDR1 SGHVS and CDR2 FNYEAQ. The CDR3 spans 14 residues. The CDR3 is CASSLGQGNTEAFF. The CDR3 DNA reads TGTGCCAGCAGCTTGGGACAGGGCAACACTGAAGCTTTCTTT. Variable domain in full (rest from reference TRBV7-6 and TRBJ1-1): GAGVSQSPRYKVTKRGQDVALRCDPISGHVSLYWYRQALGQGPEFLTYFNYEAQQDKSGLPNDRFSAERPEGSISTLTIQRTEQRDSAMYRCASSLGQGNTEAFFGQGTRLTVV.

The chain uses TRBV2 and TRBJ2-2, with 9 bases identical to TRBD2. V lost 5 bases and J lost 5; bases outside the gene matches: 6. Per the germline V gene, CDR1 is SNHLY and CDR2 is FYNNEI. CDR3 size: 15 residues. The CDR3: CASSSGLASTGELFF. In DNA form, the CDR3 reads TGTGCCAGCAGTAGTGGACTAGCGAGTACCGGGGAGCTGTTTTTT.

This chain joins TRBV7-3 and TRBJ1-4; D is undetermined. CDR1 SGHTA and CDR2 FQGTGA come from the germline V gene. The germline V and J ends were trimmed by 1 base and 4 bases, with 7 bases remaining between them. The CDR3 is 14 amino acids. The CDR3 nucleotides are TGTGCCAGCAGCTTAAGCGGCCTTAATGAAAAACTGTTTTTT. This sequence encodes CASSLSGLNEKLFF. Using reference TRBV7-3 and TRBJ1-4 for the parts outside the CDR3, the full variable domain is GAGVSQTPSNKVTEKGKYVELRCDPISGHTALYWYRQSLGQGPEFLIYFQGTGAADDSGLPNDRFFAVRPEGSVSTLKIQRTERGDSAVYLCASSLSGLNEKLFFGSGTQLSVL.

The CDR3 coding sequence is TGCACCAGCATTGGGCAGGGGGTCTTCTATGGCTACACCTTC. Amino acids: CTSIGQGVFYGYTF. This rearrangement joins TRBV1 to TRBJ1-2; the DNA was not compared with TRBD1, the D call given in the table. TRBV1 is annotated as a pseudogene. The CDR3 spans 14 residues.

The chain employs TRBV19 and TRBJ1-5; TRBD1 might be the D (5 bases). V dropped 7 bases and J dropped 7 bases, with 14 bases sitting between them. This CDR3 is built from 13 residues. Germline-derived CDR1 and CDR2 are LNHDA and SQIVND (reference sequence). The CDR3 reads CASMGGKWQPQHF. The CDR3 DNA reads as TGTGCCAGTATGGGGGGTAAATGGCAGCCCCAGCATTTT.

This clone has only one observation. This chain links TRBV18 with TRBJ2-2; D is possibly TRBD1 (6 bases). Germline V gives CDR1 KGHSH, CDR2 LQKENI. The CDR3 consists of 16 residues. Trimming took off 2 bases at V and 4 bases at J, with 14 bases between the two ends. The CDR3 DNA is TGTGCCAGCTCACCATTTGCAGGGGCCACCACCGGGGAGCTGTTTTTT. Protein product: CASSPFAGATTGELFF.

J is TRBJ2-7 and V is TRBV28; 9 positions agree with TRBD2. With V trimmed by 3 bases and J by 5 bases, 11 bases remained unmatched. Per germline, CDR1 MDHEN and CDR2 SYDVKM. The CDR3 spans 16 residues. In DNA form, the CDR3 reads TGTGCCAGCAGTTTCGGGCGGGAGGGCCTAAAACACGAGCAGTACTTC. Translation gives CASSFGREGLKHEQYF.